The 17 T cell receptor beta chains in this list originate from one sample, sequenced in a study of T cell responses to AZD1222 COVID-19 vaccine. Sequencing used immunoSEQ multiplex PCR; TCRdb keeps in-frame clones, though not all of them. Of 180,000 or so clones listed, 88% are singletons. The sequencing here drew on peripheral blood, taken 28 days after the second AZD1222 dose. Receptors were obtained from an adult who received the AZD1222 COVID-19 vaccine.

The J gene is TRBJ2-7, the V gene TRBV19; the match to TRBD2 covers 11 bases. J was trimmed by 6 bases and V by 4 bases; bases with no gene match: 8. Looked up from germline, CDR1 is LNHDA and CDR2 is SQIVND (reference sequence). This CDR3 region has 15 residues. CDR3 DNA: TGTGCCAGTAGTACCAGACTAGCGGGATCGGCCGAGCAGTACTTC. The encoded protein is CASSTRLAGSAEQYF.

The CDR3 reads CSASPASGSQETQYF. CDR3 nucleotide sequence: TGCAGTGCTAGTCCCGCTAGCGGGAGTCAAGAGACCCAGTACTTC. The chain is built from TRBV20-1 and TRBJ2-5; 10 nucleotides match TRBD2. The V and J ends lost 3 bases and 2 bases, in that order; junction bases with no gene match: 6. Germline CDR1 reads DFQATT; CDR2 reads SNEGSKA (reference sequence). The length of the CDR3 is 15 residues.

This chain uses TRBV6-2 or TRBV6-3 with TRBJ2-4; D possibly corresponds to TRBD1 (7 bases). CDR1 and CDR2 (germline): MNHEY, SVGEGT. V lost 4 bases and J 4 bases, leaving 14 bases between the germline ends. The CDR3 is made up of 15 amino acids. CDR3 DNA sequence: TGTGCCAGCAGTTTTCAACAGGGGAGGAAAAACATTCAGTACTTC. Translating gives CASSFQQGRKNIQYF.

The V gene is TRBV2, the J gene TRBJ1-5; 8 bases align to TRBD1. This CDR3 region has 15 residues. Germline loops: CDR1 SNHLY, CDR2 FYNNEI. V lost 4 bases to trimming and J lost 3 bases; unmatched junction nucleotides: 5. The CDR3: CASSGDRGYNQPQHF. The DNA of the CDR3 is TGTGCCAGCAGTGGTGACAGGGGTTACAATCAGCCCCAGCATTTT.

The chain combines TRBV28 with TRBJ2-5; D is tentatively TRBD1 or TRBD2 (5 bases each). Trimming took off 8 bases at V and 1 base at J, with 14 bases between the two ends. The CDR3 extends over 14 amino acids. Germline V gene sequence: CDR1 MDHEN, CDR2 SYDVKM. The CDR3: CASGTPRGQETQYF. The CDR3 DNA sequence: TGTGCCAGCGGGACCCCCCGGGGCCAAGAGACCCAGTACTTC.

The CDR3 DNA reads TGTGCCAGCAGTTTTGACCGGGCGTACAATGAGCAGTTCTTC. As protein: CASSFDRAYNEQFF. The chain uses TRBV27 and TRBJ2-1, with D unclear. The CDR3 totals 14 residues. Germline V lookup: CDR1 MNHEY, CDR2 SMNVEV (reference sequence). Trimming shortened V by 3 bases and J by 4 bases, and 10 bases separated the two germline ends.

The J gene is TRBJ2-7, the V gene TRBV28, with 8 nucleotides matching TRBD2. Germline lookup yields CDR1 MDHEN and CDR2 SYDVKM. CDR3 length: 13 residues. Trimming at V came to 10 bases and at J to 4 bases, leaving 9 bases not matched to a gene. CDR3 protein: CANRAGDGYEQYF. The CDR3 DNA reads as TGTGCCAATCGAGCGGGAGATGGATACGAGCAGTACTTC.

V gene TRBV18 combines with J gene TRBJ1-1; no definite D call. Germline V gives CDR1 KGHSH, CDR2 LQKENI. Trimming left V 3 bases short and J 0 bases short, with 5 bases between. This CDR3 is built from 13 residues. The CDR3 here is CASSPAVNTEAFF. DNA for the CDR3: TGTGCCAGCTCACCGGCAGTGAACACTGAAGCTTTCTTT.

This chain joins TRBV30 and TRBJ1-2; no firm D call. The length of the CDR3 is 13 residues. Germline V gene lookup returns CDR1 GTSNPN and CDR2 SVGIG (reference sequence). Trimming took 0 bases from V and 2 from J, leaving 7 bases between them. The CDR3 bases are TGTGCCTGGAGTGTCGGGAAGAACTATGGCTACACCTTC. Its protein is CAWSVGKNYGYTF.

The genes are TRBV21-1 and TRBJ2-2; TRBD2 is taken as the D call from the table, unchecked against the DNA. TRBV21-1 is an annotated pseudogene. CDR3 size: 15 residues. The CDR3 region has the DNA TGTGCCAGCAGCCTATCGAAGGAGAGCCTTGGGGAGCTGTTTTTT. Translating it yields CASSLSKESLGELFF.

The sample holds a few counts of this clone. The V gene is TRBV7-3, the J gene TRBJ2-1; D is perhaps TRBD2 (6 bases). CDR3 length: 13 amino acids. Trimming took off 5 bases at V and 10 bases at J, with 15 bases between the two ends. Germline CDR1 SGHTA, CDR2 FQGTGA. CDR3 coding DNA: TGTGCCAGCAGCCCCGGGGGTGCGGGGGAGCAGTTCTTC. The encoded protein is CASSPGGAGEQFF.

This clone has only one observation. This rearrangement joins TRBV9 to TRBJ1-1; D perhaps matches TRBD1 (5 bases). Germline values: CDR1 SGDLS, CDR2 YYNGEE. V gave up 0 bases and J gave up 5 bases, with 14 bases separating them. This CDR3 contains 15 residues. The CDR3 loop is CASSVVGTGGTEAFF. CDR3 sequence (DNA): TGTGCCAGCAGCGTAGTAGGGACCGGGGGGACTGAAGCTTTCTTT.

The rearrangement joins TRBV19 to TRBJ1-2, with D maybe TRBD1 (5 bases). The CDR3 is made up of 15 amino acids. Germline CDR1 LNHDA, CDR2 SQIVND (reference sequence). Trimming took 3 bases from V and 4 from J, leaving 15 bases between them. The CDR3 coding sequence is TGTGCCAGTAGTATGGGCCAGCCAGGGCGCTATGGCTACACCTTC. Its translation is CASSMGQPGRYGYTF.

The chain carries TRBV4-3 and TRBJ2-1, with a weak D call TRBD2 (5 bases). Per germline, CDR1 LGHNA and CDR2 YSLEER. V was clipped by 0 bases and J by 0 bases, with 6 bases between them. The CDR3 runs to 15 residues. The chain's CDR3 is CASSQDSVSYNEQFF. CDR3 bases: TGCGCCAGCAGCCAAGATAGCGTCTCCTACAATGAGCAGTTCTTC.

This rearrangement joins TRBV6-5 to TRBJ1-2, with TRBD1 matching 8 bases. CDR1 is MNHEY and CDR2 is SVGAGI in the germline V gene. The trim removed 2 bases at V and 7 bases at J, leaving 6 bases unmatched. CDR3 length: 14 amino acids. The CDR3 sequence: CASSYSQGARGYTF. The CDR3 DNA sequence: TGTGCCAGCAGTTACAGCCAGGGGGCGCGTGGCTACACCTTC.

The rearrangement joins TRBV11-2 to TRBJ1-3, with unresolved D. This CDR3 is 14 amino acids long. The germline V gene encodes CDR1 SGHAT and CDR2 FQNNGV. V lost 5 bases, J lost 2 bases, and 10 bases lay in between. The CDR3 DNA reads TGTGCCAGCAGCCCCACTGCGCCTGGAAACACCATATATTTT. It translates to CASSPTAPGNTIYF.

The V gene is TRBV4-2, the J gene TRBJ2-7, with 13 bases fitting TRBD2. Germline V lookup: CDR1 LGHNA, CDR2 YNFKEQ. The CDR3 has 18 amino acids. Germline trimming cut 8 bases from V and 6 bases from J; bases unmatched to any gene: 19. In DNA, the CDR3 is TGTGCCAGCGGACGTCCCGGGACTAGCGGGGCAGGCAGCTCCGAGCAGTACTTC. This codes for CASGRPGTSGAGSSEQYF.